The TCR beta chain described here comes from a study of blood T cell repertoires in COVID-19. Study-wide context: The cDNA or gDNA used as material had been derived from T cells, B-cell-depleted T cells, or PBMCs.

Libraries were prepared by immunoSEQ multiplex PCR; TCRdb keeps only in-frame clonotypes and omits some of them. The sample contains tens of thousands of clones, approximately 87% of which appear only once. With 4 bases removed from V and 6 bases from J, the gap between germline ends came to 5 bases. CDR1 SGHNT and CDR2 YENEEA come from the germline V gene. The CDR3 consists of 11 residues. The TCR originated in a woman older than 75 with acute or convalescent COVID-19. The sample was peripheral blood. The genes are TRBV11-3 and TRBJ2-3; the D is unclear. This CDR3 is CASSSLDTQYF. The CDR3 nucleotides are TGTGCCAGCAGCTCTTTGGATACGCAGTATTTT.